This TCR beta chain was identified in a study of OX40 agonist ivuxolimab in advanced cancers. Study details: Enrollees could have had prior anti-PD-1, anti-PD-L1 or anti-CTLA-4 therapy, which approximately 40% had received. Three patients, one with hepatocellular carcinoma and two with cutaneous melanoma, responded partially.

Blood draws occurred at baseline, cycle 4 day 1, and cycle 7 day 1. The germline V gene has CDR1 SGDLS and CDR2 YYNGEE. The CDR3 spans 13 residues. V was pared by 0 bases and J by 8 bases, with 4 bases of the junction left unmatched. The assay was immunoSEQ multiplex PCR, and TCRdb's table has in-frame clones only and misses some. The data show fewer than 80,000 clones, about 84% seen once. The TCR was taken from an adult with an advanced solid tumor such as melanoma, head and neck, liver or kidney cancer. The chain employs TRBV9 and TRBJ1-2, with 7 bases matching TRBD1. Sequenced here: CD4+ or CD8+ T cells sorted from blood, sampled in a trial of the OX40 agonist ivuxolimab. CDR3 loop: CASSVVTGAGYTF. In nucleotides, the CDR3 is TGTGCCAGCAGCGTAGTAACAGGGGCAGGCTACACCTTC.